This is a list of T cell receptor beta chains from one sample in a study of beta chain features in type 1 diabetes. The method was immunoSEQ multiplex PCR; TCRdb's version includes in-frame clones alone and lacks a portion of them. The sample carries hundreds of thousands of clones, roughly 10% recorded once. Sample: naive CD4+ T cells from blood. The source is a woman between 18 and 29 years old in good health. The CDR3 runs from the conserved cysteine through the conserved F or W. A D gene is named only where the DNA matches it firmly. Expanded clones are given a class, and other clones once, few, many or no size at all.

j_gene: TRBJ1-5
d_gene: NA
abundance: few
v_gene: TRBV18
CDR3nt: TGTGCCAGCTCACTAGGGACAAGCAATCAGCCCCAGCATTTT
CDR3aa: CASSLGTSNQPQHF

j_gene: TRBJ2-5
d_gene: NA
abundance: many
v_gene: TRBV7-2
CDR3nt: TGTGCCAGCAGCCCAGAAGCCTCCTCTGAGACCCAGTACTTC
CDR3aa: CASSPEASSETQYF

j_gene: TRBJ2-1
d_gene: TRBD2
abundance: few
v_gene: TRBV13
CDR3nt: TGTGCCAGCAGCTTCGAGGTGACTAGCAGGGACAATGAGCAGTTCTTC
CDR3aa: CASSFEVTSRDNEQFF

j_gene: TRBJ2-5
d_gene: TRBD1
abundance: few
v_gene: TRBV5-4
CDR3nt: TGTGCCAGCAGCAATCCGGGACAGGGGTGGGAGACCCAGTACTTC
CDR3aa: CASSNPGQGWETQYF

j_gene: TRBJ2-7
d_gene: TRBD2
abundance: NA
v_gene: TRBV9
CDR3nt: TGTGCCAGCAGCGTTGTAGCGGGAGGGTTCTACGAGCAGTACTTC
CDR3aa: CASSVVAGGFYEQYF

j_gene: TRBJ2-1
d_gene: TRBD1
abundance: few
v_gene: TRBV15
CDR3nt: TGTGCCACCAGCAGAGGACAGGGGGAAAGGGCCTACAATGAGCAGTTCTTC
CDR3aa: CATSRGQGERAYNEQFF

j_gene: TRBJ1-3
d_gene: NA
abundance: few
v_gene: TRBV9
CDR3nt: TGTGCCAGCAGCGGGGGGCCTGGAAACACCATATATTTT
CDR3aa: CASSGGPGNTIYF

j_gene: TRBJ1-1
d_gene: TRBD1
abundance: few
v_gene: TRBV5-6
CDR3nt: TGTGCCAGCAGCCCTAGGGACAGATCAAACACTGAAGCTTTCTTT
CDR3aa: CASSPRDRSNTEAFF

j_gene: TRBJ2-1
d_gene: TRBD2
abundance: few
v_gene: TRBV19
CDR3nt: TGTGCCAGTAGTATGCCTAGCGGGAGTCTTAATGAGCAGTTCTTC
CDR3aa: CASSMPSGSLNEQFF

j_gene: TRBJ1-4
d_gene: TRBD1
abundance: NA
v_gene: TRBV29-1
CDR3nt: TGCAGCGTTCCAGACAGGGGAGAAAAACTGTTTTTT
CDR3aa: CSVPDRGEKLFF

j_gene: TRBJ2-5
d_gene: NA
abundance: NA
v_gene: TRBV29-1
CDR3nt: TGCAGCGCCGCCTTTATAAGGGCGCAGGAGACCCAGTACTTC
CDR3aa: CSAAFIRAQETQYF

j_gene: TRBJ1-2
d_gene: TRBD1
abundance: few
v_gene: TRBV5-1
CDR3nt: TGCGCCAGCAGCCCGACGGGACAGTTCTATGGCTACACCTTC
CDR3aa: CASSPTGQFYGYTF

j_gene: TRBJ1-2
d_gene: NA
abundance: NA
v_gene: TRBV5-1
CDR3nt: TGCGCCAGCAGCTCGGACACCTTTGACTACACCTTC
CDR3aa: CASSSDTFDYTF

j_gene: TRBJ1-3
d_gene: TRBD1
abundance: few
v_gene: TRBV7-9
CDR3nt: TGTGCCAGCAGCTCGACCCCGGGACAGGGAAACACCATATATTTT
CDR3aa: CASSSTPGQGNTIYF

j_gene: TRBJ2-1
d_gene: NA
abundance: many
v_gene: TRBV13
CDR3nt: TGTGCCAGCAGCTTGGACGTTGGCAATGAGCAGTTCTTC
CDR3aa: CASSLDVGNEQFF

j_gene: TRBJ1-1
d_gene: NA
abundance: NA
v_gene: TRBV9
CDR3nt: TGTGCCAGCAGCGTAGATCCGAGAATGAACACTGAAGCTTTCTTT
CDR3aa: CASSVDPRMNTEAFF

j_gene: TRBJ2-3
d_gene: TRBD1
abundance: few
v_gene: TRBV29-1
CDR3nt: TGCAGTGGTGCGGGGGGACAGGGGATAGATACGCAGTATTTT
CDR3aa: CSGAGGQGIDTQYF

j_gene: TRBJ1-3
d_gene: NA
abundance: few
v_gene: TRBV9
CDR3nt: TGTGCCAGCAGCGTAGTAGGTAACTCTGGAAACACCATATATTTT
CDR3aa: CASSVVGNSGNTIYF

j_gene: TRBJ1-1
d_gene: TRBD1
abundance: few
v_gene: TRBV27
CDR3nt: TGTGCCAGCAGTTCCCCTCTGCGACAGGGGGCGAACACTGAAGCTTTCTTT
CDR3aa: CASSSPLRQGANTEAFF

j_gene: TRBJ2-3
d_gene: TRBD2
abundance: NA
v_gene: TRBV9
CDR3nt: TGTGCCAGCAGCGCCCCTCGACTAGCGGTGGGCACAGATACGCAGTATTTT
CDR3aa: CASSAPRLAVGTDTQYF

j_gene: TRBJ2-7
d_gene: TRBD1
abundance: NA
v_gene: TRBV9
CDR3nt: TGTGCCAGCAGCGTAGATCTTGAGACAGGGAGCTACGAGCAGTACTTC
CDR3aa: CASSVDLETGSYEQYF

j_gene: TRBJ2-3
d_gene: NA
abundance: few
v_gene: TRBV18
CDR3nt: TGTGCCAGCTCACTCCAACCGAAGGGCACAGATACGCAGTATTTT
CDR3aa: CASSLQPKGTDTQYF

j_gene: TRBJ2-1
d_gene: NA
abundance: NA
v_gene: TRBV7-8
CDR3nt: TGTGCCAGCTGTTTGTCTGGTGTGGCCTCCTACAATGAGCAGTTCTTC
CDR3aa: CASCLSGVASYNEQFF

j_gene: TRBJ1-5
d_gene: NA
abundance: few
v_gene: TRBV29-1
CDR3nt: TGCAGCGTCCCTAGGTTGGCAGAACATCAGCCCCAGCATTTT
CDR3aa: CSVPRLAEHQPQHF

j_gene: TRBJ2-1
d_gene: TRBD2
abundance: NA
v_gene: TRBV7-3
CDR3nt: TGTGCCAGCAGCTCCCGGACTAGCGGGGACTACAATGAGCAGTTCTTC
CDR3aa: CASSSRTSGDYNEQFF

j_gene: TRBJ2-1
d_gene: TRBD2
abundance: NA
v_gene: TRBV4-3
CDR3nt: TGCGCCAGCAGCCAAGTTCTAGCGGGCAGCTCCTACAATGAGCAGTTCTTC
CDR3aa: CASSQVLAGSSYNEQFF

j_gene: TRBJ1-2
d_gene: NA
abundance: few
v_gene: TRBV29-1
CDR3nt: TGCAGCGTTGAAGATGGGTCAGGGGCCGGCTACACCTTC
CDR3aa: CSVEDGSGAGYTF

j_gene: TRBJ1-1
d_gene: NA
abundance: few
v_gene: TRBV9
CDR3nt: TGTGCCAGCAGCGTACGGGTCCAGGGCACTGAAGCTTTCTTT
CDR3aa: CASSVRVQGTEAFF

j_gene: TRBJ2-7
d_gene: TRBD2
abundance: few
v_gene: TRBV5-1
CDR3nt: TGCGCCAGCAGCTTGGCCGCGGGACTAGTCCACGAGCAGTACTTC
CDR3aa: CASSLAAGLVHEQYF

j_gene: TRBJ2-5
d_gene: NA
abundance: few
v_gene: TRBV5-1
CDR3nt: TGCGCCAGCAGCTTGCGGGTAGTCCAAGAGACCCAGTACTTC
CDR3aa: CASSLRVVQETQYF

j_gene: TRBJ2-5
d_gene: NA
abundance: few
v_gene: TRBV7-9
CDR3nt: TGTGCCAGCAGCCAAACCGTACAAGAGACCCAGTACTTC
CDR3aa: CASSQTVQETQYF

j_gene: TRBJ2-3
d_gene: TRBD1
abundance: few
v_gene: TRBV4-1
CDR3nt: TGCGCCAGCAGCCAACCTATAATACGGGACAGGAGAGCAGATACGCAGTATTTT
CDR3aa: CASSQPIIRDRRADTQYF

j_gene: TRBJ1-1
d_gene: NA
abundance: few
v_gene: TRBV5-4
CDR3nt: TGTGCCAGCACCCGGGACTCGGCGAACACTGAAGCTTTCTTT
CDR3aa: CASTRDSANTEAFF